These 25 T cell receptor beta chains were sequenced from one sample in a study of regulatory T cells in long-lasting Graves disease. The time point was: persistent/refractory GD, antithyroid drugs over 5 years with positive TRAb. PBMC-extracted RNA yielded the TCR library. Relying on iRepertoire HTBI primers and Arm-PCR of CDR3 regions, the team built TCR beta libraries. TCRdb re-derived calls from the multiplex PCR reads in MiXCR, one entry per CDR3 protein. Of hundreds of thousands of distinct CDR3 sequences listed, about 20% were seen once; the top ten hold 7% to 10%. Here the sequenced sample was peripheral blood mononuclear cells (PBMCs), taken when the disease was refractory, from a patient treated with antithyroid drugs. These receptor sequences come from a female donor with Graves disease.

This clonotype was found many times. This chain connects TRBV2 to TRBJ1-1, with D perhaps matching TRBD1 (5 bases). Germline loops: CDR1 SNHLY, CDR2 FYNNEI. The CDR3 has 13 residues. Trimming left V 6 bases short and J 1 base short, with 9 bases between. In nucleotides, the CDR3 is TGTGCCAGCAGCTCCAGGGAGAACACTGAAGCTTTCTTT. Translation: CASSSRENTEAFF.

This clonotype was counted at least ten times. This chain joins TRBV5-1 and TRBJ2-7; TRBD1 is a possible D gene (6 bases). V gave up 4 bases and J gave up 1 base, with 12 bases separating them. The CDR3 consists of 14 residues. In germline, CDR1 is SGHRS, CDR2 YFSETQ. The CDR3 nucleotides are TGCGCCAGCAGCCTCGAGGGGGTGTCCTACGAGCAGTACTTC. It encodes CASSLEGVSYEQYF.

There are a few counts of this clonotype. The chain carries TRBV29-1 and TRBJ1-2, with 11 bases aligning to TRBD1. The J segment lost 8 bases and the V segment lost 7 bases, leaving 3 bases of the junction unmatched. The CDR3 contains 11 residues. CDR1 and CDR2 from the germline V gene are SQVTM and ANQGSEA. CDR3 in amino acids: CSAGQGGGYTF. The CDR3 region has the DNA TGCAGCGCGGGACAGGGGGGGGGCTACACCTTC.

On this clonotype: A much larger clone is a single base away; this may be a read error. J is TRBJ2-5 and V is TRBV6-1; perhaps TRBD2 as D (5 bases). This CDR3 has 13 residues. V was pared by 3 bases and J by 4 bases, with 9 bases between. CDR1 is MNHNS, CDR2 SASEGT, per germline. The CDR3 DNA reads TGTGCCAGCAGTGAGTCACGGGGAGAGACCCAGTACTTC. Translation: CASSESRGETQYF.

This clonotype was recorded a few times. This chain joins TRBV5-1 and TRBJ2-5, with D tentatively TRBD2 (5 bases). Per the germline V gene, CDR1 is SGHRS and CDR2 is YFSETQ. The ends were cut back, 4 bases at V and 3 bases at J, with 16 bases in the middle. The CDR3 consists of 15 residues. The CDR3 DNA follows: TGCGCCAGCAGCCGACCCGGGATTGGGAAAGAGACCCAGTACTTC. Translated: CASSRPGIGKETQYF. Supplemented by reference TRBV5-1 and TRBJ2-5, the full variable domain reads KAGVTQTPRYLIKTRGQQVTLSCSPISGHRSVSWYQQTPGQGLQFLFEYFSETQRNKGNFPGRFSGRQFSNSRSEMNVSTLELGDSALYLCASSRPGIGKETQYFGPGTRLLVL.

This clonotype was recorded many times. The gene calls are TRBV28 and TRBJ2-7; D not certain. V was cut by 5 bases and J by 4 bases, with 9 bases left in between. Germline V gene sequence: CDR1 MDHEN, CDR2 SYDVKM. This CDR3 region has 12 residues. The CDR3 sequence is CASSPLNYEQYF. Here the CDR3 DNA reads TGTGCCAGCAGTCCACTGAATTACGAGCAGTACTTC.

This clonotype showed up just a few times. This chain's CDR3 is CASSPDLFQETQYF. In DNA, the CDR3 is TGTGCCAGCAGCCCGGACTTGTTTCAAGAGACCCAGTACTTC. The V gene is TRBV9, the J gene TRBJ2-5; tentatively, D is TRBD2 (5 bases). Trimming cost V 4 bases and J 2 bases, with 12 bases left between them. CDR1 is SGDLS and CDR2 is YYNGEE in the germline V gene. CDR3 length equals 14 residues. The entire variable domain, with the rest obtained from reference TRBV9 and TRBJ2-5, is as follows: DSGVTQTPKHLITATGQRVTLRCSPRSGDLSVYWYQQSLDQGLQFLIQYYNGEERAKGNILERFSAQQFPDLHSELNLSSLELGDSALYFCASSPDLFQETQYFGPGTRLLVL.

The sample holds a few counts of this clonotype. This chain connects TRBV6-1 to TRBJ1-5, with a weak D call TRBD1 (5 bases). The germline gives CDR1 MNHNS, CDR2 SASEGT. CDR3 length: 14 amino acids. Trimming shortened V by 5 bases and J by 9 bases, and 17 bases separated the two germline ends. The CDR3 spells CASSPSGLRLPQHF. The CDR3 nucleotides are TGTGCCAGCAGTCCCTCGGGACTCCGGTTGCCCCAGCATTTT.

This clonotype was detected many times. The chain has TRBV28 and TRBJ1-2; D gene unclear. Trimming removed 5 bases from V and 7 bases from J, with 17 bases in between. Germline CDR1 and CDR2: MDHEN and SYDVKM. The CDR3 has 14 residues. CDR3 in amino acids: CASSPPGRSSGYTF. CDR3 DNA sequence: TGTGCCAGCAGTCCTCCGGGGAGGAGCAGTGGCTACACCTTC.

The chain joins TRBV5-1 to TRBJ2-7; 7 nucleotides line up with TRBD1. V trimming: 3 bases; J trimming: 4 bases; junction bases outside the gene matches: 7. The V gene's germline CDR1 is SGHRS and CDR2 YFSETQ. The CDR3 is 14 amino acids. Here the CDR3 DNA reads TGCGCCAGCAGCTCGGTGGGACAGAATTACGAGCAGTACTTC. It codes for CASSSVGQNYEQYF.

In nucleotides, the CDR3 is TGTGCCAGTAGCTACGGGACAGCCGGAATCGGGGAGCTGTTTTTT. Translation: CASSYGTAGIGELFF. This rearrangement joins TRBV19 to TRBJ2-2; 7 nucleotides align to TRBD1. This CDR3 has 15 amino acids. Germline V gives CDR1 LNHDA, CDR2 SQIVND (reference sequence). Unmatched junction bases numbered 11, after V lost 6 bases and J lost 7 bases. Combining the CDR3 with reference TRBV19 and TRBJ2-2 gives the whole variable domain DGGITQSPKYLFRKEGQNVTLSCEQNLNHDAMYWYRQDPGQGLRLIYYSQIVNDFQKGDIAEGYSVSREKKESFPLTVTSAQKNPTAFYLCASSYGTAGIGELFFGEGSRLTVL.

This clonotype was seen many times. The V and J genes are TRBV28 and TRBJ2-7; no definite D call. The CDR3 is 14 amino acids. Germline loops: CDR1 MDHEN, CDR2 SYDVKM. V dropped 5 bases and J dropped 5 bases, with 16 bases sitting between them. The CDR3 DNA follows: TGTGCCAGCAGTACTCCGGTCCCCCCCGACGAGCAGTACTTC. Translated, it gives CASSTPVPPDEQYF.

This clonotype was seen many times. The chain recombines TRBV28 with TRBJ1-2; TRBD1 is a possible D gene (5 bases). Germline values: CDR1 MDHEN, CDR2 SYDVKM. V was trimmed by 7 bases and J by 4 bases, leaving 10 bases between them. This CDR3 contains 12 residues. The CDR3 bases are TGTGCCAGCACCTTAGACAGCTATGGCTACACCTTC. Translation: CASTLDSYGYTF.

This clonotype was counted ten times or more. The chain employs TRBV2 and TRBJ1-1; no clear D gene. Germline CDR1 is SNHLY and CDR2 is FYNNEI. V was cut by 6 bases and J by 2 bases, with 4 bases left in between. The CDR3 has 11 amino acids. CDR3 bases: TGTGCCAGCAGCGTCAACACTGAAGCTTTCTTT. As protein: CASSVNTEAFF.

This chain joins TRBV19 and TRBJ2-3; 9 nucleotides align to TRBD2. CDR1 LNHDA and CDR2 SQIVND come from the germline V gene (reference sequence). After removal of 8 bases from V and 5 bases from J, the junction contained 11 bases not matched to a gene. The CDR3 spans 15 residues. Here the CDR3 DNA reads TGTGCCAGTCAAAATAGCGGGAGACAGAAAGATACGCAGTATTTT. Translating gives CASQNSGRQKDTQYF.

The chain is built from TRBV20-1 and TRBJ2-7, with a possible D match to TRBD1 (6 bases). Trimming stripped 6 bases from V and 0 bases from J, with 18 bases between. CDR1 DFQATT and CDR2 SNEGSKA come from the germline V gene (reference sequence). The CDR3 is 15 amino acids. The DNA for the CDR3 is TGCAGTGCGACTCCCCAGGGACATCGCTCCTACGAGCAGTACTTC. This translates into CSATPQGHRSYEQYF.

This clonotype occurred a few times. The rearrangement links TRBV11-3 to TRBJ2-2, with D possibly TRBD1 on 6 matching bases. The V and J ends lost 5 bases and 5 bases respectively, with 18 bases between them. This CDR3 has 16 amino acids. The germline V gene encodes CDR1 SGHNT and CDR2 YENEEA. CDR3 coding DNA: TGTGCCAGCAGCCTCACGTCACAGGGTAGGACCGGGGAGCTGTTTTTT. Translation gives CASSLTSQGRTGELFF.

This clonotype has at least ten counts. This chain uses TRBV28 with TRBJ1-1; D is ambiguous. The CDR3 runs to 12 residues. Trimming shortened V by 10 bases and J by 3 bases, and 12 bases separated the two germline ends. The germline V gene encodes CDR1 MDHEN and CDR2 SYDVKM. Here the CDR3 DNA reads TGTGCCACCACAACTTCCCACACTGAAGCTTTCTTT. Translated, it gives CATTTSHTEAFF.

The sample holds many counts of this clonotype. The chain uses TRBV7-2 and TRBJ2-5, with D perhaps TRBD2 (6 bases). Looked up from germline, CDR1 is SGHTA and CDR2 is FQGNSA. The CDR3 has 15 residues. V shed 3 bases and J shed 0 bases, with 11 bases lying between them. CDR3 DNA: TGTGCCAGCAGCTTGGGCGGGAATTACCAAGAGACCCAGTACTTC. It translates to CASSLGGNYQETQYF.

This clonotype was seen only a few times. This chain connects TRBV13 to TRBJ2-5; no firm D call. This CDR3 region has 16 residues. Trimming took 4 bases from V and 6 from J, leaving 21 bases between them. Germline CDR1 reads PRHDT; CDR2 reads FYEKMQ (reference sequence). CDR3 nucleotides: TGTGCCAGCAGCTCAGGACGCTGGCCGAGTCCTAAGACCCAGTACTTC. This gives the protein CASSSGRWPSPKTQYF.

Concerning this clonotype: This may come from a read error, since a much larger clone is one base off. V is TRBV6-1 and J is TRBJ2-7; 9 bases fit TRBD2. There are 15 residues in the CDR3. Trimming cost V 5 bases and J 0 bases; bases outside gene matches: 5. Germline V lookup: CDR1 MNHNS, CDR2 SASEGT. The CDR3 spells CASSKLAGDSYEQYF. The CDR3 bases are TGTGCCAGCAGTAAACTAGCGGGTGACTCCTACGAGCAGTACTTC.

This clonotype has at least ten counts. The chain uses TRBV28 and TRBJ2-5, with 9 bases identical to TRBD1. This CDR3 spans 15 amino acids. With V trimmed by 7 bases and J by 1 base, 7 bases remained unmatched. From germline, CDR1 is MDHEN and CDR2 SYDVKM. The CDR3 DNA sequence: TGTGCCAGCAATCCACAGGGGGCGGTCCAAGAGACCCAGTACTTC. This codes for CASNPQGAVQETQYF. Full variable domain (rest looked up from reference TRBV28 and TRBJ2-5): DVKVTQSSRYLVKRTGEKVFLECVQDMDHENMFWYRQDPGLGLRLIYFSYDVKMKEKGDIPEGYSVSREKKERFSLILESASTNQTSMYLCASNPQGAVQETQYFGPGTRLLVL.

Many counts were recorded for this clonotype. The J gene is TRBJ2-7, the V gene TRBV27; the match to TRBD2 covers 8 bases. V gave up 3 bases and J gave up 3 bases; unmatched junction bases: 7. This CDR3 is 15 amino acids long. The germline V gene has CDR1 MNHEY and CDR2 SMNVEV (reference sequence). The DNA of the CDR3 is TGTGCCAGCAGTTTCGGGAGGGCAGGTAACTACGAGCAGTACTTC. Translation gives CASSFGRAGNYEQYF.

This clonotype was recorded many times. V usage is TRBV6-2 or TRBV6-3 and J usage is TRBJ1-2; 8 bases are a match to TRBD1. The CDR3 spans 14 residues. Trimming at V came to 4 bases and at J to 8 bases, leaving 9 bases not matched to a gene. Germline values: CDR1 MNHEY, CDR2 SVGEGT. CDR3 residues: CASSSPGQARGYTF. The CDR3 DNA reads TGTGCCAGCAGTTCACCGGGACAGGCACGCGGCTACACCTTC.

This clonotype was recorded many times. This sequence joins TRBV6-2 or TRBV6-3 and TRBJ1-1; D unresolved. This CDR3 has 15 residues. CDR1 MNHEY and CDR2 SVGEGT come from the germline V gene. V was pared by 5 bases and J by 1 base, with 14 bases between. The CDR3 spells CASSPLARGNTEAFF. In nucleotides, the CDR3 is TGTGCCAGCAGTCCCCTCGCCCGGGGGAACACTGAAGCTTTCTTT.